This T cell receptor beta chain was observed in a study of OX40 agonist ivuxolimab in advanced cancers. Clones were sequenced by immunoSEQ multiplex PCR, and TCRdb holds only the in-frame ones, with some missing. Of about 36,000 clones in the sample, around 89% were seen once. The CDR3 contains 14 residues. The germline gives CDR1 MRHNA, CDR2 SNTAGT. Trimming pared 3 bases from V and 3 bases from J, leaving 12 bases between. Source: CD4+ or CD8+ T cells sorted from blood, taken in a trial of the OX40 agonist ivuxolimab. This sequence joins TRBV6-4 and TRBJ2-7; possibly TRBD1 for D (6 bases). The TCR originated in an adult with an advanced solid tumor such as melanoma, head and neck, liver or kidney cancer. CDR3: CASSEGQGGYEQYF. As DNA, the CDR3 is TGTGCCAGCAGTGAAGGGCAAGGGGGCTACGAGCAGTACTTC.